This TCR beta chain was identified during a study of identical twins. Findings of the study overall: Invariant cells of the MAIT and iNKT types might have partly distorted the zero-insertion analyses.

The CDR3 loop spans 14 amino acids. Germline V CDR1 and CDR2: SGHRS, YFSETQ. Trimming pared 3 bases from V and 4 bases from J, leaving 13 bases between. TCRdb re-derived calls from the 5' RACE reads in MiXCR, one entry per CDR3 protein. The data contain about 810,000 distinct CDR3 sequences, 9% to 15% of them singletons. Regarding this clonotype: The antigen is undetermined.

In addition, the sample was reused for a study of yellow fever vaccine responses in identical twins.

This TCR was sampled from a woman between 18 and 29 years old in good health. Sequencing input: PBMCs. This rearrangement joins TRBV5-1 to TRBJ2-5, with D unresolved. For the CDR3, the DNA is TGCGCCAGCAGCTCTATGACGGGCGGAGAGACCCAGTACTTC. Encoded protein: CASSSMTGGETQYF.